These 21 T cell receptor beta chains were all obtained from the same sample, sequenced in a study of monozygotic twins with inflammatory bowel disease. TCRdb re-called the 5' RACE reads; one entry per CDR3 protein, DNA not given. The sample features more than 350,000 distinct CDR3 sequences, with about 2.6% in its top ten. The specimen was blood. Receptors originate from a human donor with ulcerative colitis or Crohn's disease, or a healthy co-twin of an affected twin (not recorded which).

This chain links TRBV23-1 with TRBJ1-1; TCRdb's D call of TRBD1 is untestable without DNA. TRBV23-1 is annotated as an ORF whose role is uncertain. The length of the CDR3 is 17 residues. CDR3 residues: CASSQLGGGGLNTEAFF.

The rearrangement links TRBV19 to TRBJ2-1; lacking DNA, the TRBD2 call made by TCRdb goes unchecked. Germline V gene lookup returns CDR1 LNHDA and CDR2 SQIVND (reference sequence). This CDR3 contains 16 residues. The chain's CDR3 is CASRAIAGGNYNEQFF. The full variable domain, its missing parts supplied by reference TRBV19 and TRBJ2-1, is DGGITQSPKYLFRKEGQNVTLSCEQNLNHDAMYWYRQDPGQGLRLIYYSQIVNDFQKGDIAEGYSVSREKKESFPLTVTSAQKNPTAFYLCASRAIAGGNYNEQFFGPGTRLTVL.

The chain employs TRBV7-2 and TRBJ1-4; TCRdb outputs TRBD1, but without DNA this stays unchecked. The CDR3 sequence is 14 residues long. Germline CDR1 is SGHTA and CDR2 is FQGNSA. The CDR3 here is CASSLSLTTEKLFF.

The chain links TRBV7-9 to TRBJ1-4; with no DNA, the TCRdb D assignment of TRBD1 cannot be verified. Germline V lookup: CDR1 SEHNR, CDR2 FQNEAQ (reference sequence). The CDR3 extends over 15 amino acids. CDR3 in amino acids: CASSFPTGEYEKLFF.

This CDR3 reads CASTAGPLAKNIQYF. V is TRBV19 and J is TRBJ2-4; lacking DNA, the TRBD2 call made by TCRdb goes unchecked. From germline, CDR1 is LNHDA and CDR2 SQIVND (reference sequence). The CDR3 spans 15 residues.

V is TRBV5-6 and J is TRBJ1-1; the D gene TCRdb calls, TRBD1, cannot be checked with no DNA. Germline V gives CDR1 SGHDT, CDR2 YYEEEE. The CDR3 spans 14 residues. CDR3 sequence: CASSRGQGSTEAFF.

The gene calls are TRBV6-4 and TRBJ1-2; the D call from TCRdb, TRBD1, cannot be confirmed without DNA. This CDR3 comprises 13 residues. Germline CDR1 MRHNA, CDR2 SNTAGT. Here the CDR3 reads CASSGDGQLGYTF.

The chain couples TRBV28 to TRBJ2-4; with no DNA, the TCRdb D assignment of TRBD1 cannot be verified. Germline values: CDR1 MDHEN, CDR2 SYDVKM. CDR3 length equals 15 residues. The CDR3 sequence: CASSGHGETKNIQYF.

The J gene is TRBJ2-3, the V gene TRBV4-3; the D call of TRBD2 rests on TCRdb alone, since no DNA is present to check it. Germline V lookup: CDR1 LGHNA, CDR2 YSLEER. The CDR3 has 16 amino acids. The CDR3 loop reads CASSHRLAGNTDTQYF.

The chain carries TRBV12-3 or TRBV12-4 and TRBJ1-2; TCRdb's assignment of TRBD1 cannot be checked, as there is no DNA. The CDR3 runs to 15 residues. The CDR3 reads CASSNRAKGVHGYTF.

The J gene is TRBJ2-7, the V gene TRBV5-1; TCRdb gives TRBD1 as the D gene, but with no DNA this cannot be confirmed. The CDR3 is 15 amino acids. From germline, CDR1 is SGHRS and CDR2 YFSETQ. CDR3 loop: CASSRSGTGDYEQYF.

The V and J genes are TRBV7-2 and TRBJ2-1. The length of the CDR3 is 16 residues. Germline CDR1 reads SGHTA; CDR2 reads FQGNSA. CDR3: CASSLVGGSPYNEQFF. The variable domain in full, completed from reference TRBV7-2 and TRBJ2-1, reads GAGVSQSPSNKVTEKGKDVELRCDPISGHTALYWYRQSLGQGLEFLIYFQGNSAPDKSGLPSDRFSAERTGGSVSTLTIQRTQQEDSAVYLCASSLVGGSPYNEQFFGPGTRLTVL.

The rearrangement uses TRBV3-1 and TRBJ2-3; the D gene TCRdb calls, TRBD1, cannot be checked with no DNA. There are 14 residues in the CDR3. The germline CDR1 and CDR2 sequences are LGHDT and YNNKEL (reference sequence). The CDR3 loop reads CASSHRGQADTQYF.

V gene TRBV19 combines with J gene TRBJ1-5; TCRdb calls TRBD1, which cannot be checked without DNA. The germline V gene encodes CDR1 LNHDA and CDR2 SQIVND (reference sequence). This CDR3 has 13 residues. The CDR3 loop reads CASSVGARQPQHF.

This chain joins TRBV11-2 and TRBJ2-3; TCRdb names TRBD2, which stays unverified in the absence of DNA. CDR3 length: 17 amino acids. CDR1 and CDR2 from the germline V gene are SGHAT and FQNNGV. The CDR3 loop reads CASSLVALASSGGAQYF.

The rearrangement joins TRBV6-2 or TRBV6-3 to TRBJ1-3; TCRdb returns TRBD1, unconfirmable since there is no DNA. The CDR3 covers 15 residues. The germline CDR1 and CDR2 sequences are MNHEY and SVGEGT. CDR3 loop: CASSYSPGNGNTIYF.

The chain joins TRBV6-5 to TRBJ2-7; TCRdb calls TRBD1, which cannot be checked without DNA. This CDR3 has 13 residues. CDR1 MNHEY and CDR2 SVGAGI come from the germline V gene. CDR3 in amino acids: CASTPTGRDEQYF.

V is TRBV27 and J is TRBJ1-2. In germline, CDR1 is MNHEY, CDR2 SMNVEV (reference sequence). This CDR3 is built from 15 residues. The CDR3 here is CASSLGLGRNYGYTF.

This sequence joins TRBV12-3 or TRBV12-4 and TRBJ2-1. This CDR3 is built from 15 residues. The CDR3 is CASSSQESSYNEQFF.

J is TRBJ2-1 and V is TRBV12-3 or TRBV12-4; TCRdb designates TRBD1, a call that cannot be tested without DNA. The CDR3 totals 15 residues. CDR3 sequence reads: CASSYRGPSYNEQFF.

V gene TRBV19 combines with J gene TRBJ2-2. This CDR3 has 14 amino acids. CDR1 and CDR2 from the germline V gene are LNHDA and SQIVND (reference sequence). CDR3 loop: CASSGSMNTGELFF.